This record looks at one T cell receptor (beta chain) sequence and its context. The input for sorted-subset replicate PCRs was around 0.2 ug DNA, around 27,000 T cell genomes. Method: immunoSEQ multiplex PCR; TCRdb's copy keeps in-frame clones and lacks some. The sample has about 2,500,000 clones, around 90% seen once. This record comes from a study of shared clonotypes between healthy human individuals. This clonotype was sampled from a man between 18 and 35 years old in good health. Sequenced input: naive CD4+ T cells sorted from blood. The subset denotes: CD45RA+ positively selected.

CDR3 nucleotide sequence: TGTGCCAGCAGCTCCCCCGGGACATCATTCTCTGGGGCCAACGTCCTGACTTTC. Protein sequence: CASSSPGTSFSGANVLTF. The V call is TRBV5-4, the J call TRBJ2-6; possible D gene TRBD1, 6 bases. Germline V gives CDR1 SGHNT, CDR2 YYREEE (reference sequence). V shed 3 bases and J shed 0 bases, with 16 bases lying between them. CDR3 size: 18 residues.